Listed below are T cell receptor beta chains from one sample, sequenced in a study of T cell repertoires in cytomegalovirus infection. One entry per CDR3 protein results from TCRdb running MiXCR on the reads. Altogether 370,000 or so distinct CDR3 sequences are present, approximately 35% being singletons, with the ten largest covering about 13%. These receptors are not linked to any known antigen. The input for sequencing was cultured PBMCs, taken from culture after CMV antigen stimulation. Source of these receptors: a human donor in good health (CMV status not recorded). Some clones in this sample may be carry-over from other donors' samples. Each CDR3 is given with its conserved first and last residue. D genes are given only for firm matches. Clone sizes are given selectively: once, few, many, or a class where the clone is expanded.

abundance	d_gene	v_gene	j_gene	CDR3nt	CDR3aa
few	-	TRBV27	TRBJ1-6	TGTGCCAGCAGTTTTGTACCCGAGGGATCCCGATCTTCACCCCTCCACTTT	CASSFVPEGSRSSPLHF
once	TRBD2	TRBV19	TRBJ2-1	TGTGCCAGTAGTATAGAAGGACTAGCGGGAGGGAATGAGCAGTTCTTC	CASSIEGLAGGNEQFF
-	-	TRBV5-5	TRBJ2-3	TGTGCCAGCAGCTTGGCCGGAACATTTGATACGCAGTATTTT	CASSLAGTFDTQYF
many	-	TRBV7-2	TRBJ2-3	TGTGCCAGCAGCTTAGAGCCATGGGATACGCAGTATTTT	CASSLEPWDTQYF
many	-	TRBV7-2	TRBJ2-5	TGTGCCAGCAGCTTAGTCGCTAGCGCCCTGGGGGAGACCCAGTACTTC	CASSLVASALGETQYF
few	-	TRBV10-3	TRBJ1-1	TGTGCCGTCCATGGCTGGGGCACTTCAAACACTGAAGCTTTCTTT	CAVHGWGTSNTEAFF
few	-	TRBV19	TRBJ2-2	TGTGCCAGTTGGACACCCGGGCGAGGCACCGGGGAGCTGTTTTTT	CASWTPGRGTGELFF
-	TRBD2	TRBV28	TRBJ2-1	TGTGCCAGCAGTATACTAGCGGGAAGGGAGGGCAATGAGCAGTTCTTC	CASSILAGREGNEQFF
once	TRBD1	TRBV7-6	TRBJ1-1	TGTGCCAGCAGCTCCCGGGACAGGGACACTGAAGCTTTCTTT	CASSSRDRDTEAFF
few	-	TRBV19	TRBJ2-1	TGTGCCTCCTTAGGAACCTACAATGAGCAGTTCTTC	CASLGTYNEQFF
-	-	TRBV18	TRBJ2-1	TGTGCCAGCTCAGCCCGGACTAGTACAGGGTACAATGAGCAGTTCTTC	CASSARTSTGYNEQFF
-	-	TRBV20-1	TRBJ2-5	TGCAGTGCTAGAGATAAAAGGGAGACCCAGTACTTC	CSARDKRETQYF
-	-	TRBV29-1	TRBJ1-4	TGCAGCGCCGGGACAAGATTAGAAAAACTGTTTTTT	CSAGTRLEKLFF
-	-	TRBV7-2	TRBJ1-1	TGTGCCAGCAGCCGGGGCCTCGGGGACACTGAAGCTTTCTTT	CASSRGLGDTEAFF
few	TRBD2	TRBV6-1	TRBJ2-3	TGTGCCAGCAGTGAAGTAGCGGGGAGCACAGATACGCAGTATTTT	CASSEVAGSTDTQYF
-	TRBD2	TRBV5-4	TRBJ2-1	TGTGCCAGCACCCAAAAAGGTCTGTGGGGGGGTGAGCAGTTCTTC	CASTQKGLWGGEQFF
-	-	TRBV2	TRBJ1-2	TGTGCCAGCAGTGAAGACGGCGTCAGGGAGGATGGCTACACCTTC	CASSEDGVREDGYTF
few	-	TRBV7-8	TRBJ2-3	TGTGCCAGCATGGACTCGGGGAGGGATACGCAGTATTTT	CASMDSGRDTQYF
-	TRBD1	TRBV11-3	TRBJ2-7	TGTGCCAGCAGATCCCGGGACAGACCATACAATGAGCAGTACTTC	CASRSRDRPYNEQYF
-	-	TRBV7-9	TRBJ1-1	TGTGCCAGCAGTTCGGACAGTCCCGGCACTGAAGCTTTCTTT	CASSSDSPGTEAFF
-	TRBD1	TRBV7-9	TRBJ2-3	TGTGCCAGCAGCTCAGATGGGACAGGGTATGCAGATACGCAGTATTTT	CASSSDGTGYADTQYF
few	-	TRBV10-3	TRBJ2-3	TGTGCCATCCAACAGGAGAGGACAGATACGCAGTATTTT	CAIQQERTDTQYF
few	TRBD2	TRBV7-9	TRBJ2-3	TGTGCCAGCAGCTTAGATACTAGCGTTAGCACAGATACGCAGTATTTT	CASSLDTSVSTDTQYF
few	-	TRBV11-3	TRBJ2-1	TGTGCCAGCAGCCCCAGGGCTAGCGCGAACAATGAGCAGTTCTTC	CASSPRASANNEQFF
-	TRBD1	TRBV11-2	TRBJ1-1	TGTGCCAGCAGCTTAGGCTATGACAGGGCGTACACTGAAGCTTTCTTT	CASSLGYDRAYTEAFF
-	-	TRBV12-3/TRBV12-4	TRBJ1-2	TGTGCCAGCAGTTTAAGGTCCGGAGCTAACTATGGCTACACCTTC	CASSLRSGANYGYTF
-	-	TRBV27	TRBJ2-1	TGTGCCAGCAGTGGGTCAGGGACCCACAATGAGCAGTTCTTC	CASSGSGTHNEQFF
-	-	TRBV19	TRBJ1-1	TGTGCCAGTAGTGGAACGATCGACACTGAAGCTTTCTTT	CASSGTIDTEAFF
few	-	TRBV12-3/TRBV12-4	TRBJ2-3	TGTGCCAGCAGTAAAGAGCACAGCACAGATACGCAGTATTTT	CASSKEHSTDTQYF
-	-	TRBV20-1	TRBJ1-2	TGCAGTGCTCTAATACAGGGCGGGAGCTATAGTGGCTACACCTTC	CSALIQGGSYSGYTF
many	-	TRBV7-2	TRBJ2-1	TGTGCCAGCAGTCCCCAAGGGGGAGGGGGCAGTGAGCAGTTCTTC	CASSPQGGGGSEQFF
many	-	TRBV7-9	TRBJ2-5	TGTGCCAGCAGCGCCTGGGAGCAAGAGACCCAGTACTTC	CASSAWEQETQYF
many	-	TRBV12-3/TRBV12-4	TRBJ1-4	TGTGCCAGCAGTTCCCCGTTGAATGAAAAACTGTTTTTT	CASSSPLNEKLFF
-	-	TRBV7-8	TRBJ2-1	TGTGCCAGCAGCTTAGCCTTAGGGGAGCATCCGTACAATGAGCAGTTCTTC	CASSLALGEHPYNEQFF
-	-	TRBV14	TRBJ2-1	TGTGCCAGCAGCCAAAGGGAGAGAGCAGGGCATCAATGGGAGTTCTTC	CASSQRERAGHQWEFF
-	-	TRBV7-2	TRBJ2-7	TGTGCCAGCAGGGACCTGGGCTACGAGCAGTACTTC	CASRDLGYEQYF
-	TRBD1	TRBV19	TRBJ1-1	TGTGCCAGTAGTGCCGTCCCGGGACAGGGACTGAACACTGAAGCTTTCTTT	CASSAVPGQGLNTEAFF
many	-	TRBV28	TRBJ1-5	TGTGCCAGCAGTTTATTGGTTCAGGGTACTCAGCCCCAGCATTTT	CASSLLVQGTQPQHF
-	-	TRBV7-9	TRBJ2-1	TGTGCCAGCAGCCCTCCGCGAGGGGACTCGACTGACAATGAGCAGTTCTTC	CASSPPRGDSTDNEQFF
-	-	TRBV7-2	TRBJ1-3	TGTGCCAGCAGCTTCGTTTGGGGAACAATAAACACCATATATTTT	CASSFVWGTINTIYF
-	-	TRBV5-6	TRBJ1-1	TGTGCCAGCAGTCTGGTCCAGGGGAAGATGAACACTGAAGCTTTCTTT	CASSLVQGKMNTEAFF
-	TRBD1	TRBV28	TRBJ2-7	TGTGCCAGCAGCCCCTCCGGGACAGGGGTGTGGGAGCAGTACTTC	CASSPSGTGVWEQYF
few	-	TRBV19	TRBJ2-1	TGTGCCAGTAGGAGAAGGGATGAGCAGTTCTTC	CASRRRDEQFF
many	TRBD2	TRBV7-2	TRBJ2-1	TGTGCCAGCAGCTTACTAGCGGCCTCCTACAATGAGCAGTTCTTC	CASSLLAASYNEQFF
-	-	TRBV7-2	TRBJ1-1	TGTGCCAGCAGCTTATGGGGGGTCGGCACTGAAGCTTTCTTT	CASSLWGVGTEAFF
few	-	TRBV29-1	TRBJ1-1	TGCAGCGTTGACCGAACCCCCCTAGCTTTCTTT	CSVDRTPLAFF
few	TRBD2	TRBV4-2	TRBJ2-3	TGTGCCAGCAGCCAAGTAGCGGGAGAAGGCACAGATACGCAGTATTTT	CASSQVAGEGTDTQYF
-	-	TRBV7-8	TRBJ1-1	TGTGCCAGCAGCTTGCGCCGAGCAGCCATGAACACTGAAGCTTTCTTT	CASSLRRAAMNTEAFF
many	TRBD2	TRBV13	TRBJ2-2	TGTGCCAGCAGCTTAAGTATTCCTAGCGGGACGAACACCGGGGAGCTGTTTTTT	CASSLSIPSGTNTGELFF
few	-	TRBV12-3/TRBV12-4	TRBJ1-2	TGTGCCAGCAGTCTAAAGCTGAACTATGGCTACACCTTC	CASSLKLNYGYTF
-	TRBD2	TRBV6-2/TRBV6-3	TRBJ2-5	TGTGCCAGCAGTTACTCGCTAGCGGGGGCTCAAGAGACCCAGTACTTC	CASSYSLAGAQETQYF
many	-	TRBV7-2	TRBJ2-3	TGTGCCAGCAGCCCTGGGATGGGAGTAGGAACAGATACGCAGTATTTT	CASSPGMGVGTDTQYF
-	TRBD1	TRBV12-3/TRBV12-4	TRBJ1-1	TGTGCCAGCAGTTTTGCGGGACAGGGAAGCACTGAAGCTTTCTTT	CASSFAGQGSTEAFF
-	TRBD1	TRBV3-1	TRBJ1-2	TGTGCCAGCAGCCAAGAGTCCTCGTTGGGACAGTATGGCTACACCTTC	CASSQESSLGQYGYTF